These 5 T cell receptor beta chains share one sample of origin, sequenced in a study of T cells after somatic rescue of genetic block. This table comes from immunoSEQ multiplex PCR, and its TCRdb copy is limited to in-frame clones, with some not included. The table records about 72,000 clones, roughly 90% of them present only once. Sequencing was done on a sample of peripheral blood mononuclear cells (PBMCs). The receptors shown here come from a man in his thirties or forties.

V and J are TRBV11-2 and TRBJ2-7, with 7 nucleotides matching TRBD1. Trimming removed 2 bases from V and 4 bases from J; junction bases left unmatched: 8. CDR1 and CDR2 (germline): SGHAT, FQNNGV. CDR3 length equals 15 residues. For the CDR3, the DNA is TGTGCCAGCAGCTTAATGGTGAAGGGGGCTTACGAGCAGTACTTC. It is translated as CASSLMVKGAYEQYF.

The J gene is TRBJ2-3, the V gene TRBV7-3; D is unresolved. Per the germline V gene, CDR1 is SGHTA and CDR2 is FQGTGA. V gave up 5 bases and J gave up 3 bases, with 12 bases separating them. The CDR3 is made up of 14 amino acids. CDR3 amino acids: CASSLDFPTDTQYF. As DNA, the CDR3 is TGTGCCAGCAGCCTCGACTTCCCAACAGATACGCAGTATTTT.

The gene calls are TRBV4-2 and TRBJ2-7; 12 bases line up with TRBD1. Germline V gives CDR1 LGHNA, CDR2 YNFKEQ. The CDR3 extends over 16 amino acids. The J segment lost 4 bases and the V segment lost 3 bases, leaving 7 bases of the junction unmatched. Here the CDR3 DNA reads TGTGCCAGCAGCCAGGAGCCGGGACAGGGGGCTTACGAGCAGTACTTC. This sequence encodes CASSQEPGQGAYEQYF.

This rearrangement joins TRBV27 to TRBJ2-2; the match to TRBD1 covers 8 bases. CDR1 and CDR2 (germline): MNHEY, SMNVEV (reference sequence). The junction had 4 bases not matched to a gene; V was cut back by 10 bases and J by 6 bases. This CDR3 is 12 amino acids long. The CDR3 DNA follows: TGTGCCACCAGGACAGGGCCCGGGGAGCTGTTTTTT. Residues: CATRTGPGELFF.

The CDR3 region has the DNA TGTGCCAGCTCACTTCGGGACAGGGTCCAAGAGACCCAGTACTTC. This codes for CASSLRDRVQETQYF. This sequence joins TRBV18 and TRBJ2-5; 9 bases match TRBD1. J lost 1 base, V lost 4 bases, and 4 bases had no gene match. The length of the CDR3 is 15 residues. The germline gives CDR1 KGHSH, CDR2 LQKENI.